The sequence of this T cell receptor (beta chain) was determined in a study of early T cells in non-severe SARS-CoV-2 infection. Study background: Sequencing of unsorted whole blood was done on bulk RNA, leaving chains unpaired. Study-level points and caveats: VDJdb matching, biased toward anti-spike CD8 responses, missed private and CD4 specificities.

CDR1 is SGHAT, CDR2 FQNNGV, per germline. V was clipped by 5 bases and J by 7 bases, with 14 bases between them. CDR3 length equals 13 residues. This clonotype was seen at least ten times. Its antigen is currently unknown. In the library, individual cDNA molecules carried attached unique molecular identifiers. TCRdb re-derived calls from the 5' RACE reads in MiXCR, one entry per CDR3 protein. This sample has nearly 45,000 distinct CDR3 sequences, with about 9.9% found just once. The rearrangement links TRBV11-2 to TRBJ1-1; D is undetermined. This clonotype originated in an adult who was a healthcare worker with PCR-confirmed SARS-CoV-2 infection or an uninfected control (not recorded which). The sample taken for sequencing was whole blood. CDR3 DNA: TGTGCCAGCAGCCCAGAGAGTGGAGTTGAAGCTTTCTTT. As protein: CASSPESGVEAFF.